The 20 T cell receptor beta chains reported below all come from one sample, sequenced in a study of T cell responses to AZD1222 COVID-19 vaccine. Sequencing used immunoSEQ multiplex PCR; TCRdb keeps in-frame clones, though not all of them. The profile covers some 110,000 clones, with around 90% appearing a single time and over 4.5% taken by the ten largest. Sample: peripheral blood, taken on day 0 of AZD1222 vaccination. These TCRs come from an adult in good health.

The J gene is TRBJ2-1, the V gene TRBV27; perhaps TRBD2 as D (6 bases). This CDR3 is built from 16 residues. V lost 5 bases and J lost 0, with 14 bases in between. Germline CDR1 and CDR2: MNHEY and SMNVEV (reference sequence). The CDR3 region is CASSRGMDSSYNEQFF. CDR3 coding DNA: TGTGCCAGCAGTCGGGGGATGGATAGCTCCTACAATGAGCAGTTCTTC.

The chain recombines TRBV11-2 with TRBJ2-2; D is undetermined. In germline, CDR1 is SGHAT, CDR2 FQNNGV. Trimming took 8 bases from V and 1 from J, leaving 5 bases between them. The CDR3 sequence is 12 residues long. Here the CDR3 DNA reads TGTGCCAGCTCGGGGAACACCGGGGAGCTGTTTTTT. Translating it yields CASSGNTGELFF.

The CDR3 reads CASSDLPGTLEQFF. The CDR3, as DNA: TGTGCCAGCAGTGATCTTCCCGGGACTCTTGAGCAGTTCTTC. This chain uses TRBV6-1 with TRBJ2-1, with D possibly TRBD2 on 6 matching bases. Germline-derived CDR1 and CDR2 are MNHNS and SASEGT. The V end was cut by 3 bases, the J end by 9 bases, with 15 bases between. The CDR3 is made up of 14 amino acids.

The chain couples TRBV9 to TRBJ1-4; D not certain. Trimming took 0 bases from V and 0 from J, leaving 12 bases between them. CDR1 is SGDLS, CDR2 YYNGEE, per germline. The length of the CDR3 is 17 residues. The CDR3 region has the DNA TGTGCCAGCAGCGTAGGACGGTACCCTGCAACTAATGAAAAACTGTTTTTT. Its protein product is CASSVGRYPATNEKLFF. Variable domain in full (rest from reference TRBV9 and TRBJ1-4): DSGVTQTPKHLITATGQRVTLRCSPRSGDLSVYWYQQSLDQGLQFLIQYYNGEERAKGNILERFSAQQFPDLHSELNLSSLELGDSALYFCASSVGRYPATNEKLFFGSGTQLSVL.

This clone was counted a single time. The V and J genes are TRBV4-1 and TRBJ1-3; D may be TRBD1 (5 bases). The germline CDR1 and CDR2 sequences are MGHRA and YSYEKL. V gave up 0 bases and J gave up 3 bases, with 21 bases separating them. The CDR3 spans 19 residues. Here the CDR3 reads CASSQESRGRWGFGNTIYF. The DNA for the CDR3 is TGCGCCAGCAGCCAAGAGTCGCGGGGTAGGTGGGGCTTTGGAAACACCATATATTTT.

This clone was detected only once. The rearrangement uses TRBV12-5 and TRBJ1-3, with D perhaps TRBD1 (6 bases). V was clipped by 1 base and J by 4 bases, with 11 bases between them. CDR1 is LGHNT and CDR2 is FRNRAP in the germline V gene. This CDR3 is built from 15 residues. CDR3 amino acids: CASGLEAGVGNTIYF. The DNA for the CDR3 is TGTGCTAGTGGTTTGGAAGCAGGGGTAGGAAACACCATATATTTT.

This clone was detected only once. V is TRBV6-4 and J is TRBJ2-1; 13 bases are shared with TRBD2. The germline gives CDR1 MRHNA, CDR2 SNTAGT. This CDR3 has 16 residues. Trimming cost V 6 bases and J 5 bases; bases outside gene matches: 7. The DNA for the CDR3 is TGTGCCAGCAGCCGAACAGGACTAGCGGGAGACAATGAGCAGTTCTTC. It translates to CASSRTGLAGDNEQFF.

The J gene is TRBJ2-3, the V gene TRBV27, with 7 positions matching TRBD2. Looked up from germline, CDR1 is MNHEY and CDR2 is SMNVEV (reference sequence). The J segment lost 3 bases and the V segment lost 2 bases, leaving 8 bases of the junction unmatched. The CDR3 has 16 residues. The CDR3 sequence is CASSLKGRAWTDTQYF. The CDR3 DNA follows: TGTGCCAGCAGTTTAAAAGGGAGGGCCTGGACAGATACGCAGTATTTT.

This clone appeared a single time. V is TRBV12-3 or TRBV12-4 and J is TRBJ1-1; no firm D call. The CDR3 extends over 11 amino acids. V was trimmed by 5 bases and J by 11 bases, leaving 12 bases between them. CDR3 protein: CASSNTPWAFF. CDR3 coding DNA: TGTGCCAGCAGTAACACCCCTTGGGCTTTCTTT.

V and J are TRBV7-2 and TRBJ1-2, with unresolved D. The V and J ends lost 1 base and 4 bases respectively, with 19 bases between them. CDR1 is SGHTA, CDR2 FQGNSA, per germline. The length of the CDR3 is 17 residues. CDR3 protein: CASSLGAGPREGYGYTF. In DNA form, the CDR3 reads TGTGCCAGCAGCTTAGGTGCGGGCCCCCGGGAGGGCTATGGCTACACCTTC.

V is TRBV2 and J is TRBJ1-1; 8 bases line up with TRBD1. V gave up 6 bases and J gave up 1 base; unmatched junction bases: 1. This CDR3 has 13 amino acids. The germline CDR1 and CDR2 sequences are SNHLY and FYNNEI. The CDR3 here is CASRGQGNTEAFF. CDR3 nucleotides: TGTGCCAGCAGAGGACAGGGGAACACTGAAGCTTTCTTT.

This clone was found once. The rearrangement links TRBV6-6 to TRBJ2-7; D uncertain. CDR1 and CDR2 from the germline V gene are MNHNY and SVGAGI (reference sequence). The V end lost 0 bases, the J end lost 3 bases, and 15 bases lay between the germline ends. CDR3 size: 16 residues. CDR3 region: CASSYSMGGRLYEQYF. CDR3 sequence (DNA): TGTGCCAGCAGTTACTCGATGGGTGGACGTCTCTACGAGCAGTACTTC.

The V and J genes are TRBV18 and TRBJ1-4; D gene ambiguous. Germline V gene sequence: CDR1 KGHSH, CDR2 LQKENI. CDR3 length equals 14 residues. V shed 0 bases and J shed 8 bases, with 10 bases lying between them. This CDR3 is CASSPPGMGEKLFF. The CDR3, as DNA: TGTGCCAGCTCACCACCAGGGATGGGAGAAAAACTGTTTTTT.

This sequence joins TRBV28 and TRBJ1-3; no reliable D call. The CDR3 has 15 amino acids. The germline gives CDR1 MDHEN, CDR2 SYDVKM. The V end lost 5 bases, the J end lost 0 bases, and 11 bases lay between the germline ends. The CDR3 DNA sequence: TGTGCCAGCAGTCCCCAAGGATTCTCTGGAAACACCATATATTTT. Its translation: CASSPQGFSGNTIYF.

The chain is built from TRBV10-3 and TRBJ1-2, with D perhaps TRBD1 (5 bases). The V and J ends lost 4 bases and 8 bases respectively, with 11 bases between them. The germline V gene has CDR1 ENHRY and CDR2 SYGVKD. The CDR3 is 12 amino acids. CDR3 bases: TGTGCCATCAGTGGCGGAGGGGAAGGCTACACCTTC. Its translation: CAISGGGEGYTF.

The chain couples TRBV6-4 to TRBJ2-1; 12 nucleotides align to TRBD2. The germline V gene encodes CDR1 MRHNA and CDR2 SNTAGT. The CDR3 spans 16 residues. With V trimmed by 1 base and J by 4 bases, 2 bases remained unmatched. Written as DNA, the CDR3 is TGTGCCAGCAGTGACTGGGGACTAGCGGGTTACAATGAGCAGTTCTTC. This codes for CASSDWGLAGYNEQFF.

This chain uses TRBV27 with TRBJ2-3; TRBD2 matches at 9 bases. Germline CDR1 MNHEY, CDR2 SMNVEV (reference sequence). This CDR3 is 17 amino acids long. The V and J ends lost 5 bases and 2 bases, in that order; junction bases with no gene match: 11. CDR3 DNA sequence: TGTGCCAGCAGTCCCATCCGCCTAGCGGGAAACACAGATACGCAGTATTTT. Protein: CASSPIRLAGNTDTQYF.

The rearrangement joins TRBV12-3 or TRBV12-4 to TRBJ1-2, with D tentatively TRBD1 (5 bases). CDR3 length equals 13 residues. Trimming pared 3 bases from V and 8 bases from J, leaving 13 bases between. The chain's CDR3 is CASSLAGAKGYTF. CDR3 coding DNA: TGTGCCAGCAGTTTGGCTGGGGCAAAGGGCTACACCTTC.

The chain joins TRBV3-1 (or the pseudogene TRBV3-2) to TRBJ1-4; 10 nucleotides agree with TRBD1. Trimming at V came to 1 base and at J to 10 bases, leaving 6 bases not matched to a gene. CDR1 is LGHDT, CDR2 YNNKEL, per germline (reference sequence). The CDR3 length is 15 residues. CDR3 in amino acids: CASSQARDRGLKLFF. The DNA of the CDR3 is TGTGCCAGCAGCCAAGCCCGGGACAGGGGACTAAAACTGTTTTTT.

The chain combines TRBV2 with TRBJ2-1; D perhaps matches TRBD1 (6 bases). This CDR3 is built from 16 residues. Trimming pared 6 bases from V and 10 bases from J, leaving 25 bases between. Germline CDR1 SNHLY, CDR2 FYNNEI. The CDR3 region is CASSPHGDRSQGEQFF. DNA for the CDR3: TGTGCCAGCAGCCCCCACGGGGATCGGTCTCAGGGGGAGCAGTTCTTC. The full variable domain, rest sourced from reference TRBV2 and TRBJ2-1, is EPEVTQTPSHQVTQMGQEVILRCVPISNHLYFYWYRQILGQKVEFLVSFYNNEISEKSEIFDDQFSVERPDGSNFTLKIRSTKLEDSAMYFCASSPHGDRSQGEQFFGPGTRLTVL.